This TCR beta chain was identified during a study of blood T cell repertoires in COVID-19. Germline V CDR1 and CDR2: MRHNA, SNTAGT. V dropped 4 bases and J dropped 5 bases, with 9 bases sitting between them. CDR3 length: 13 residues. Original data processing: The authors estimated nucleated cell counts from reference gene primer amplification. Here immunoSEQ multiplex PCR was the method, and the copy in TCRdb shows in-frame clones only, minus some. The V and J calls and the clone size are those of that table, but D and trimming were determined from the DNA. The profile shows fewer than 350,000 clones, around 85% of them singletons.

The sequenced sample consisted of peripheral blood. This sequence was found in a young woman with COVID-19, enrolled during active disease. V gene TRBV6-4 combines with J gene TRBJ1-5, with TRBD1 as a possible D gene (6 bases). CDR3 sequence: CASSARGDQPQHF. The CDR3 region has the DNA TGTGCCAGCAGTGCCAGGGGCGATCAGCCCCAGCATTTT.